Sequencing of this T cell receptor beta chain was carried out in a study of T cell repertoires in cytomegalovirus infection. Study at large: Well-studied HLA-B-restricted CMV epitopes were used in the study alongside recently identified HLA-C-restricted ones. Study findings and constraints: CMV carriers having the relevant HLA were flagged by cumulative public TCR beta family frequency. HLA-C-restricted CMV-specific TCR beta clonotypes prevailed in the ex vivo response.

TCRdb processed the reads anew with MiXCR; each CDR3 protein has one entry. Of roughly 990,000 distinct CDR3 sequences in the sample, roughly 30% were seen once. This CDR3 has 14 amino acids. Trimming took off 4 bases at V and 4 bases at J, with 14 bases between the two ends. Looked up from germline, CDR1 is SGHRS and CDR2 is YFSETQ. Concerning this clonotype itself: Antigen: not known.

The sample here was cultured CD8+ T cells from PBMCs, taken from culture after CMV antigen stimulation. J is TRBJ1-1 and V is TRBV5-1; D remains ambiguous. The origin of this receptor is a human donor in good health (CMV status not recorded). Some clones in this sample may be carry-over from other donors' samples. DNA for the CDR3: TGCGCCAGCAGCCAGTGGGGTGGCGGCACTGAAGCTTTCTTT. Protein product: CASSQWGGGTEAFF. Full variable domain (rest looked up from reference TRBV5-1 and TRBJ1-1): KAGVTQTPRYLIKTRGQQVTLSCSPISGHRSVSWYQQTPGQGLQFLFEYFSETQRNKGNFPGRFSGRQFSNSRSEMNVSTLELGDSALYLCASSQWGGGTEAFFGQGTRLTVV.